These 7 T cell receptor beta chains originate from one sample sequenced in a study of shared clonotypes between healthy human individuals. Repertoires were generated with immunoSEQ multiplex PCR, while TCRdb's copy carries only in-frame clones and drops some. The repertoire holds approximately 87,000 clones, with roughly three fifths as singletons. The sequencing input was memory CD8+ T cells sorted from blood. As to subset: CD45RO+ cells pooled with CCR7-negative TemRA cells. The receptor set was obtained from a man between 25 and 39 years old in good health.

The rearrangement uses TRBV6-4 and TRBJ2-6; D possibly corresponds to TRBD1 (5 bases). The CDR3 extends over 15 amino acids. Germline V gives CDR1 MRHNA, CDR2 SNTAGT. V shed 2 bases and J shed 0 bases, with 5 bases lying between them. The DNA for the CDR3 is TGTGCCAGCAGTGACGGACACTCTGGGGCCAACGTCCTGACTTTC. Translating it yields CASSDGHSGANVLTF.

This chain uses TRBV27 with TRBJ2-1; D unclear. Trimming stripped 6 bases from V and 7 bases from J, with 10 bases between. Germline CDR1 MNHEY, CDR2 SMNVEV (reference sequence). The CDR3 is 12 residues long. This CDR3 is CASSHSRNEQFF. CDR3 coding DNA: TGTGCCAGCAGCCACTCTAGAAATGAGCAGTTCTTC.

A few counts support this clone. The chain carries TRBV18 and TRBJ2-1, with TRBD1 matching 8 bases. The CDR3 contains 13 residues. In germline, CDR1 is KGHSH, CDR2 LQKENI. The V and J ends lost 5 bases and 8 bases, in that order; junction bases with no gene match: 5. Here the CDR3 DNA reads TGTGCCAGCTCAGACGGGACAGGCGATGAGCAGTTCTTC. Translating gives CASSDGTGDEQFF.

The table lists this clone with a few counts. A junction end diverges from the germline sequence, so it may reflect a read error. V gene TRBV7-9 combines with J gene TRBJ2-5, with 14 nucleotides matching TRBD2. The CDR3 is 18 residues long. The germline gives CDR1 SEHNR, CDR2 FQNEAQ (reference sequence). The CDR3 is CASSPTSGRAGRQETQYF. The DNA of the CDR3 is TGTGCTAGCAGTCCGACTAGCGGGAGGGCCGGTCGCCAAGAGACCCAGTACTTC.

CDR3 sequence (DNA): TGTGCCAGCAGTTACCCGGCCGGGACTAGCGCCGAGCAGTACTTC. It yields the protein CASSYPAGTSAEQYF. The chain carries TRBV6-5 and TRBJ2-7; 10 bases match TRBD2. V trimming: 2 bases; J trimming: 6 bases; junction bases outside the gene matches: 7. This CDR3 is built from 15 residues. The V gene's germline CDR1 is MNHEY and CDR2 SVGAGI.

The rearrangement links TRBV28 to TRBJ2-5; D is possibly TRBD1 or TRBD2 (5 bases each). The V end lost 7 bases, the J end lost 5 bases, and 23 bases lay between the germline ends. CDR3 length equals 16 residues. Germline CDR1 is MDHEN and CDR2 is SYDVKM. CDR3 in DNA: TGTGCCAGCACCCCCGGTGGGGGTTATAGGTGGGAGACCCAGTACTTC. Its translation is CASTPGGGYRWETQYF.

This clone was picked up one time. The chain carries TRBV6-5 and TRBJ2-5; 9 bases map to TRBD1. Germline V gene sequence: CDR1 MNHEY, CDR2 SVGAGI. J was trimmed by 3 bases and V by 6 bases; bases with no gene match: 8. The CDR3 totals 15 residues. The CDR3 sequence: CASSGTTGGKETQYF. CDR3 in DNA: TGTGCCAGCAGCGGTACCACAGGGGGCAAAGAGACCCAGTACTTC.